This T cell receptor (beta chain) was identified in a study of vaccination and CD4 T cells after COVID-19 (dated by TCRdb to the early 2020s). Turning to the overall study: SARS-CoV-2 positivity had been established in the convalescent patients by nasal swab PCR, and mild disease was recorded in about 9 of these patients and severe disease in one. In the convalescent cohort there were six males and four females, among whom were two Hispanic individuals, seven Caucasians, two Asians and one multiracial person. Two doses of either the Pfizer-BioNTech BNT162b2 vaccine (n=8) or the Moderna mRNA-1273 vaccine (n=2) were administered to participants. Post-COVID blood samples were collected from convalescent patients a median of approximately 100 days after diagnosis, with a range of about 30 to 170 days. Post-vaccine blood samples were taken a median of roughly 75 days after the second vaccine dose, with a range of about 14 to 241 days. Overlapping spike peptide pools from SARS-CoV-2 and from the common cold coronaviruses HCoV-NL63, HCoV-OC43 and HCoV-229E were used as culture stimuli. Control cultures received a CEFX viral epitope pool as the positive control, an HIV-1 Nef peptide pool as the negative control, or no peptide. In ten to eleven COVID-19 convalescent patients and a few infection-naive healthy vaccine recipients, the spike-specific CD4+ TCR repertoire before mRNA vaccination was compared with the repertoire after mRNA vaccination.

What the study reported, not specific to this receptor: Only a relatively small number of convalescent patients were included in the study, and early timepoints following natural infection were not analyzed. In convalescent patients, a median roughly 87% of post-vaccine SARS-CoV-2-reactive clones were detected only after vaccination, suggesting vaccine-specific priming. Of the vaccine-specific clones in convalescent patients, 304 of 307, or nearly all, reacted only to SARS-CoV-2 spike and did not cross-react with common cold coronaviruses. The median number of SARS-CoV-2-reactive clonotypes rose from 20 to 25 after infection to approximately 41 after vaccination, but the change was not significant.

The library was prepared using PCR. At the Johns Hopkins FTIC core, DNA from the cultured CD4+ T cells underwent TCR sequencing with the Oncomine TCR Beta short-read assay. The QIAamp micro DNA kit was used to extract genomic DNA from the cultured CD4+ T cells. Oncomine TCR Beta libraries from cultured CD4+ T cells were pooled with unique dual indexes and sequenced on an Illumina iSeq 100. Concerning the study's data processing: Non-productive sequences were filtered out, and CDR3s that did not start with C, did not end with F or W, or were shorter than 7 amino acids were discarded. Antigen-specific clonotypes were identified with the MANAFEST web application by comparing peptide-stimulated wells with reference and other culture wells. To be called positive, a clone needed an FDR below 0.05, an odds ratio above 5, and a productive frequency above 0.1% in at least two of three replicate wells. A clonotype counted as cross-reactive if it showed significant expansion both in the SARS-CoV-2 spike wells and in at least one common cold coronavirus spike condition. Using R version 3.6.1, CDR3 homology was evaluated through Levenshtein distances (stringdist) along with unrooted phylogenetic trees (ape). TCRdb reworked the public reads: Q25 trimming with fastp, MiXCR clone assembly, productive beta chains retained. Entries that share a CDR3 protein sequence are merged under the most common genes and DNA. The V and J calls were not made by the authors but by TCRdb's processing. The sample data list 10,000 to 15,000 distinct CDR3 sequences, and about 40% of these were observed just once. The ten largest clones take up roughly a fifth of the sample.

This specimen's treatment or condition label, per the study, means: approximately 10-day PBMC culture with coronavirus spike peptide pools or control peptides (ViraFEST assay). The ViraFEST assay, used in the study, expanded antigen-specific T cells with peptide pools and then identified the expanded clonotypes through TCR sequencing. Positive SARS-CoV-2 PCR tests in the convalescent patients dated from March to December 2020, before Alpha, Beta and Delta variants emerged in the United States. About 1.8 million PBMCs per well were cultured in IMDM with approximately 5% human AB serum and approximately 9.1 IU/ml IL-2, plus 10 ug/ml peptide pools. Half of the culture medium was replaced with fresh IL-2-containing medium on days 3 and 7. After 10 days of culture, CD4+ T cells were isolated by negative selection using the EasySep CD4+ T cell isolation kit. PBMCs were separated from whole blood using Ficoll-Paque Plus gradient centrifugation and then either used fresh or cryopreserved at -140C. Each culture condition was generally run in triplicate wells.

V is cut by 6 bases and J by 4 bases, and the space between the germline ends is 14 bases. Via the germline V gene, CDR1 is SGHRS and CDR2 YFSETQ. Reading from cysteine to phenylalanine, the CDR3 counts 14 amino acids. Solely the CDR3 DNA is kept, with 42 bases framed from the first base. Details on this clonotype: This clone's antigen is unknown. Base qualities are missing; no much larger clone stands one base away.

This sequence was found in a human donor who had recovered from COVID-19. The chain is encoded by TRBV5-1 joined to TRBJ2-1, with TRBD1 as a weak D call on 5 bases. The sequences come from CD4+ T cells from blood, cultured in vitro, collected before SARS-CoV-2 vaccination. The DNA reads TGCGCCAGCAACGTACCAGGGCCTTACAATGAGCAGTTCTTC. Its protein is CASNVPGPYNEQFF.